The sequence of this T cell receptor beta chain was determined in a study of regulatory T cells in long-lasting Graves disease. The overall study: Graves' patients with a new diagnosis had received antithyroid drugs under 3 months.

For TCR beta, libraries came from iRepertoire HTBI primers and Arm-PCR of CDR3 regions. TCRdb itself ran the multiplex PCR reads through MiXCR, one entry per CDR3 protein. The data contain around 480,000 distinct CDR3 sequences, 15% to 20% of them singletons. Time point noted: newly diagnosed GD, antithyroid drugs for less than 3 months. Construction of the TCR library relied on RNA isolated from PBMCs. A peripheral blood sample, roughly 9 milliliters in volume, was drawn into EDTA tubes. This clonotype came up a few times. These data are also associated with another study on T cells in Graves' hyperthyroidism and ophthalmopathy. That study adds: The study used the HTBI primer set for a first-round RT-PCR of the TCR CDR3.

This receptor was obtained from a woman aged 35-65 years with Graves disease. The sample in question was peripheral blood mononuclear cells (PBMCs), obtained at new diagnosis, from a patient treated with antithyroid drugs.

The CDR3 DNA follows: TGTGCCAGCAGTTTAACCGGGACGGTCAACTACAATGAGCAGTTCTTC. Translating it yields CASSLTGTVNYNEQFF. The chain combines TRBV28 with TRBJ2-1; possibly TRBD1 or TRBD2 for D (5 bases each). The germline V gene has CDR1 MDHEN and CDR2 SYDVKM. The CDR3 totals 16 residues. Between the trimmed V and J ends, which lost 2 bases and 3 bases, there was a span of 14 bases.